This T cell receptor beta chain stems from a study of CD8 T cells in Susac syndrome. Trimming left V 4 bases short and J 10 bases short, with 11 bases between. The CDR3 extends over 12 amino acids. Germline values: CDR1 ENHRY, CDR2 SYGVKD. Findings and limits, study-wide: An acknowledgment was made by the study that its TCR sequencing and HLA analysis involved relatively few individuals.

This clonotype occurred once. What it binds is not known. Roughly 0.45 to 1 ug RNA was reverse transcribed with random hexamers. TCRdb re-called the immunoSEQ multiplex PCR reads through MiXCR, storing one row per CDR3 protein. The table includes 100,000 to 150,000 distinct CDR3 sequences, more than 90% detected once. What was sequenced was CD8+ T cells from PBMCs. The chain is built from TRBV10-3 and TRBJ2-1, with D hard to call. The TCR comes from a human donor with Susac syndrome. CDR3 in amino acids: CAISVDPPEQFF. In DNA, the CDR3 is TGTGCCATCAGTGTCGACCCTCCCGAGCAGTTCTTC.